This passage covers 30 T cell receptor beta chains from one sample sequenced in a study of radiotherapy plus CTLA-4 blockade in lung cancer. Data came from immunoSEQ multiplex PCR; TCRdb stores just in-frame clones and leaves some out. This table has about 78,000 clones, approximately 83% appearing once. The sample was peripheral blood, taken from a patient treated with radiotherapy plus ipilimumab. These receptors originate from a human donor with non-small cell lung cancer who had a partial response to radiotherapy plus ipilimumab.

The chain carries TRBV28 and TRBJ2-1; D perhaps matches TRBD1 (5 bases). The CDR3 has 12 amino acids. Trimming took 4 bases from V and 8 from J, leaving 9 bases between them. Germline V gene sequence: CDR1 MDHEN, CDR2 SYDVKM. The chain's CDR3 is CASSSQGYEQFF. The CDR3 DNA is TGTGCCAGCAGTTCCCAGGGTTATGAGCAGTTCTTC. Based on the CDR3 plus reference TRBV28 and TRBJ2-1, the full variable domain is DVKVTQSSRYLVKRTGEKVFLECVQDMDHENMFWYRQDPGLGLRLIYFSYDVKMKEKGDIPEGYSVSREKKERFSLILESASTNQTSMYLCASSSQGYEQFFGPGTRLTVL.

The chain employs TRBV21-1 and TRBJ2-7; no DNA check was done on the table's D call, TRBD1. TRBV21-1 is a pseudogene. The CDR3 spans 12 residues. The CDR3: CASIQDSYEQYV. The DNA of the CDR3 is TGTGCCAGCATCCAGGACAGCTACGAGCAGTACGTC.

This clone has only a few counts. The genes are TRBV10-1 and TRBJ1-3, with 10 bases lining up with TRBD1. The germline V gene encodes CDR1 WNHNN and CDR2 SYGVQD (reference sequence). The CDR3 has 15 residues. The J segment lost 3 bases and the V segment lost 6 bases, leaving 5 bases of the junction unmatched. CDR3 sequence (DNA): TGCGCCAGCAGAGGGGACAGGGGTGATGGAAACACCATATATTTT. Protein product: CASRGDRGDGNTIYF.

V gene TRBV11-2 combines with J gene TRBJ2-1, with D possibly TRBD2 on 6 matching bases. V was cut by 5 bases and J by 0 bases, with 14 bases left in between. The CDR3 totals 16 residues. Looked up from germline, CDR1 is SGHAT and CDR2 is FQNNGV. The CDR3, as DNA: TGTGCCAGCAGCCGCGATCACGGGAGCTCCTACAATGAGCAGTTCTTC. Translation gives CASSRDHGSSYNEQFF.

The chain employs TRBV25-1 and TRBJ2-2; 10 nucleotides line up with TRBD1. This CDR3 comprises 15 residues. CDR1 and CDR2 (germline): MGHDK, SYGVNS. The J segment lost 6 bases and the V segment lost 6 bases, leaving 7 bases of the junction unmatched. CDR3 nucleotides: TGTGCCAGCAGGAGGGACAGGGGCGGGGCCGGGGAGCTGTTTTTT. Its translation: CASRRDRGGAGELFF.

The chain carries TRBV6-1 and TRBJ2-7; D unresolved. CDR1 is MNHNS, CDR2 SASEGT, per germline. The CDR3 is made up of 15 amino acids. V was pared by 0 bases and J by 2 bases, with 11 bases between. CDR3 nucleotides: TGTGCCAGCAGTGAAGCCCCCAGTACTACCTACGAGCAGTACTTC. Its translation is CASSEAPSTTYEQYF.

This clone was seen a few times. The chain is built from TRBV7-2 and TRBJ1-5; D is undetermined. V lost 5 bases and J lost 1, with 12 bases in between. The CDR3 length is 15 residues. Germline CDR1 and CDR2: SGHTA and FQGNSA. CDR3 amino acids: CASSRDTLSNQPQHF. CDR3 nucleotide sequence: TGTGCCAGCAGCCGCGACACTTTAAGCAATCAGCCCCAGCATTTT.

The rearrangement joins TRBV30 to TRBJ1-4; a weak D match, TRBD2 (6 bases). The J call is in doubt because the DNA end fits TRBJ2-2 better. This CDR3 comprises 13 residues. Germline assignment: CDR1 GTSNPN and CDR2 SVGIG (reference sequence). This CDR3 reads CAWRRVSVVELFF. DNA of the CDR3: TGTGCCTGGCGGAGGGTGTCGGTTGTGGAGCTGTTTTTT.

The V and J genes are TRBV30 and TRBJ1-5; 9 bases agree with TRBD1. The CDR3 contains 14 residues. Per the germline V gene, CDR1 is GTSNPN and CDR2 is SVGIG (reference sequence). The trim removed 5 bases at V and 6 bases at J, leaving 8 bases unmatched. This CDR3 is CAWGDRAIGQPQHF. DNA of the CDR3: TGTGCCTGGGGGGACAGGGCTATCGGTCAGCCCCAGCATTTT.

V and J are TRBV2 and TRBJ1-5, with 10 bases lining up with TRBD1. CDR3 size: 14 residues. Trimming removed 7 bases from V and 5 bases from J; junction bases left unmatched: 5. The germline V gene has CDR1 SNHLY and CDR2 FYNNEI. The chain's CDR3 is CASMSGTGDQPQHF. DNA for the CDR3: TGTGCCAGCATGTCCGGGACAGGGGATCAGCCCCAGCATTTT.

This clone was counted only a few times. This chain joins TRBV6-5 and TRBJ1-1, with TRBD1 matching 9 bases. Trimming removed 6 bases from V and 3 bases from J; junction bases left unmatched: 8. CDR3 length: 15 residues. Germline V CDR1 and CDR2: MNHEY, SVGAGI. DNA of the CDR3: TGTGCCAGCAGGGCCCCCGGACAGGGGCACACTGAAGCTTTCTTT. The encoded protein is CASRAPGQGHTEAFF.

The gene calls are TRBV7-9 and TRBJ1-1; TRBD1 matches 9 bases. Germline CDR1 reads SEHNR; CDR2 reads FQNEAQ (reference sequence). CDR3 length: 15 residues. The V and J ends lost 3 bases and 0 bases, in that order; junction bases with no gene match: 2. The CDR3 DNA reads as TGTGCCAGCAGCTTTGGGACAGGGCTGAACACTGAAGCTTTCTTT. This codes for CASSFGTGLNTEAFF.

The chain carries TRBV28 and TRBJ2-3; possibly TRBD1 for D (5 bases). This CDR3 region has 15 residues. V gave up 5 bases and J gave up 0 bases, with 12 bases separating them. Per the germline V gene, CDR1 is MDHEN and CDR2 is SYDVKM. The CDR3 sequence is CASSAAGLSTDTQYF. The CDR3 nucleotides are TGTGCCAGCAGTGCCGCAGGGTTGAGCACAGATACGCAGTATTTT. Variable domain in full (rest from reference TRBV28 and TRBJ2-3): DVKVTQSSRYLVKRTGEKVFLECVQDMDHENMFWYRQDPGLGLRLIYFSYDVKMKEKGDIPEGYSVSREKKERFSLILESASTNQTSMYLCASSAAGLSTDTQYFGPGTRLTVL.

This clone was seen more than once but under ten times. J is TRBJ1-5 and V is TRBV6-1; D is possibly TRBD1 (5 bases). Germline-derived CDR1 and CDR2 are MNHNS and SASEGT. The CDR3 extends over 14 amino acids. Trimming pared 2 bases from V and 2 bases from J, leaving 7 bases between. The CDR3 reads CASSELQGNQPQHF. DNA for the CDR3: TGTGCCAGCAGTGAACTACAGGGCAATCAGCCCCAGCATTTT.

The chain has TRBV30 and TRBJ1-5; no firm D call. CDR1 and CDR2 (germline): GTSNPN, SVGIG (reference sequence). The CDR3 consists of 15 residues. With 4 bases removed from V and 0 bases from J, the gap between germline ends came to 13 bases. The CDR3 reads CAWKPSHYSNQPQHF. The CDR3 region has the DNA TGTGCCTGGAAGCCAAGCCATTATAGCAATCAGCCCCAGCATTTT.

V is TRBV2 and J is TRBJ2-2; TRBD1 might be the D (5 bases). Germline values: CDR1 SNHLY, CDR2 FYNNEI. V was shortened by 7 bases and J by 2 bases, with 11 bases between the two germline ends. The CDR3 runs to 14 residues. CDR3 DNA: TGTGCCAGCAAACTTAGGACAAACACCGGGGAGCTGTTTTTT. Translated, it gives CASKLRTNTGELFF.

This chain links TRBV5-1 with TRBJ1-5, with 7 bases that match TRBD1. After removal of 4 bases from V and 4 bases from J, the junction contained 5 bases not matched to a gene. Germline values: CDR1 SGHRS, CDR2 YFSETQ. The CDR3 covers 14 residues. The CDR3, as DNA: TGCGCCAGCAGCCAAGGGGACAGAAATCAGCCCCAGCATTTT. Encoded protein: CASSQGDRNQPQHF.

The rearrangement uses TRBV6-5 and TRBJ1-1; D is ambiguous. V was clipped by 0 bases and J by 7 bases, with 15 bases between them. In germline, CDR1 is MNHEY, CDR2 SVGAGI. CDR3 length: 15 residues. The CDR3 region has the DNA TGTGCCAGCAGTTACTCGGGGAGTTCGAGATATGAAGCTTTCTTT. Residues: CASSYSGSSRYEAFF.

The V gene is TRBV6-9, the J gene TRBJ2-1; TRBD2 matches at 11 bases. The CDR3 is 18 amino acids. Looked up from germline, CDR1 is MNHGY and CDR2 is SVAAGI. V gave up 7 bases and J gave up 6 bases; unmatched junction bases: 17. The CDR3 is CASTGPAGLAGCANEQFF. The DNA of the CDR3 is TGTGCCAGCACGGGGCCTGCCGGACTAGCGGGTTGTGCCAATGAGCAGTTCTTC.

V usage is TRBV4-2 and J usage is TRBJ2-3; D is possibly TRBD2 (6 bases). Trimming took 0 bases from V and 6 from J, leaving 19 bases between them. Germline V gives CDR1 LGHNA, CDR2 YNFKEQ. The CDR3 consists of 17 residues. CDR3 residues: CASSQDLTTGVGDTQYF. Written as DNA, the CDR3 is TGTGCCAGCAGCCAAGATCTTACTACGGGGGTTGGGGATACGCAGTATTTT.

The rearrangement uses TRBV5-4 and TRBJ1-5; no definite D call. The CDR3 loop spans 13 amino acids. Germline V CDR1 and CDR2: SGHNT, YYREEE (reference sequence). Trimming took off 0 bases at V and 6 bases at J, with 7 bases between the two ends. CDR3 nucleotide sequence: TGTGCCAGCAGCTTGGAGGGAGGTCAGCCCCAGCATTTT. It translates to CASSLEGGQPQHF.

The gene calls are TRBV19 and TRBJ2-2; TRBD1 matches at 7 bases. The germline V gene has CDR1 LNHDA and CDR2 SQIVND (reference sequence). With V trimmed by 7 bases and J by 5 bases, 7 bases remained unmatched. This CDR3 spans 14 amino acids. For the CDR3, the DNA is TGTGCCAGTAAAGAGGGGGCAGGAACCGGGGAGCTGTTTTTT. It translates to CASKEGAGTGELFF.

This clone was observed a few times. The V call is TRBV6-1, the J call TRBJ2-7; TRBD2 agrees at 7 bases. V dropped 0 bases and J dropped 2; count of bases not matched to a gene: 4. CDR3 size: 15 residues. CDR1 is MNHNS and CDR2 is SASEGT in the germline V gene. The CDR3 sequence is CASSEAGGSAYEQYF. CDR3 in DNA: TGTGCCAGCAGTGAAGCGGGGGGGAGTGCCTACGAGCAGTACTTC.

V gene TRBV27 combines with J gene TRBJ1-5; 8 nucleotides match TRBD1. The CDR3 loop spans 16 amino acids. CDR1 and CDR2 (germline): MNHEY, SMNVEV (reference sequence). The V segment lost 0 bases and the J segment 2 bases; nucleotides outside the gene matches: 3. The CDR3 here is CASSLSPDRGNQPQHF. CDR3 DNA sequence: TGTGCCAGCAGTTTATCCCCGGACAGGGGCAATCAGCCCCAGCATTTT.

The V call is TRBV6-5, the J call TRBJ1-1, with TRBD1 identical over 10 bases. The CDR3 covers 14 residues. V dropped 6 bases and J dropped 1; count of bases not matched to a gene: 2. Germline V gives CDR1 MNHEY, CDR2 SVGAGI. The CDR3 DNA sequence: TGTGCCAGCAGCTGGACAGGGGGGAACACTGAAGCTTTCTTT. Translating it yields CASSWTGGNTEAFF.

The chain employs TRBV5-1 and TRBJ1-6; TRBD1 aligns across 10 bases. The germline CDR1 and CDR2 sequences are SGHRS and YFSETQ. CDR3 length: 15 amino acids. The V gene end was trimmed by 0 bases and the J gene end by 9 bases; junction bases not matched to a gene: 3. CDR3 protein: CASSLGDRGISPLHF. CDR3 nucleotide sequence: TGCGCCAGCAGCTTGGGGGACAGGGGCATTTCACCCCTCCACTTT.

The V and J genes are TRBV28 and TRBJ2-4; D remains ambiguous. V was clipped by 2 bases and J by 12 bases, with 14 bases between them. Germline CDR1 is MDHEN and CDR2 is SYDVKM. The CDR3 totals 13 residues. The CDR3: CASSLDTQSTQYF. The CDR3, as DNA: TGTGCCAGCAGTTTAGACACACAGTCGACTCAGTACTTC.

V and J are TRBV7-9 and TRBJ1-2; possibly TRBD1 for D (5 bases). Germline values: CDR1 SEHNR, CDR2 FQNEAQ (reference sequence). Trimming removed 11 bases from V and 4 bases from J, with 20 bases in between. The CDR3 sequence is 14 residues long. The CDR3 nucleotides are TGTGCCTCTCAAGTAGGAGGGGTCCCCTATGGCTACACCTTC. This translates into CASQVGGVPYGYTF.

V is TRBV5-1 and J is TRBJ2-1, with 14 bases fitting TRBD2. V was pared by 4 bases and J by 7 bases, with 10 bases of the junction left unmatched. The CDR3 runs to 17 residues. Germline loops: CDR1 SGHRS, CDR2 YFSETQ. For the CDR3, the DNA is TGCGCCAGCAGCAAAATACCCGGGACTAGCGGGAGAAATGAGCAGTTCTTC. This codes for CASSKIPGTSGRNEQFF.

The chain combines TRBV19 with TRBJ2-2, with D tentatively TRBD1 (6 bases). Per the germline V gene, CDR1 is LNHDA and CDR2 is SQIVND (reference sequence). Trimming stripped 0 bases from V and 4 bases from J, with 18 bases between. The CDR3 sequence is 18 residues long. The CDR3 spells CASSIEAEVQGPTGELFF. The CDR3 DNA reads TGTGCCAGTAGTATAGAGGCTGAAGTACAGGGTCCCACCGGGGAGCTGTTTTTT.